This T cell receptor (beta chain) was identified in a study of T cell responses to AZD1222 COVID-19 vaccine. Clones were sequenced by immunoSEQ multiplex PCR, and TCRdb holds only the in-frame ones, with some missing. The sample lists 85,000 to 90,000 clones, about 90% seen once, with around 5% in the top ten. Regarding this clone: The target antigen is unknown.

Study-wide findings and caveats: White British ancestry dominated among donors, who included more females, and clonal diversity was possibly underestimated.

Germline lookup yields CDR1 SQVTM and CDR2 ANQGSEA. This CDR3 has 12 residues. Trimming removed 6 bases from V and 1 base from J, with 7 bases in between. Sequenced material: peripheral blood, taken on day 0 of MenACWY control vaccination. This TCR came from an adult in good health. The chain has TRBV29-1 and TRBJ2-1, with D possibly matching TRBD1 (6 bases). The CDR3 reads CSVDRSYNEQFF. The CDR3 coding sequence is TGCAGCGTGGACAGATCCTACAATGAGCAGTTCTTC.